The rows below give T cell receptor beta chains drawn from one sample of a study of shared clonotypes between healthy human individuals. Data came from immunoSEQ multiplex PCR; TCRdb stores just in-frame clones and leaves some out. Among over a million clones listed, around three quarters were seen once. The sample consisted of memory CD4+ T cells from PBMCs. All receptors derive from a young man in good health. Some clones in this sample may be carry-over from other donors' samples. Each CDR3 is given with its conserved first and last residue. A D gene is named only where the DNA matches it firmly. Size is stated for part of the rows, as once, few or many counts, or as a class when the clone is expanded.

cdr3_nt	cdr3_aa	cdr3_length	v_call	d_call	j_call	clone_size
TGTGCCAGCAGACAGGCCGGGTTCTCCTACGAGCAGTACTTC	CASRQAGFSYEQYF	14	TRBV28	NA	TRBJ2-7	once
TGCGCCAGCAGCCGGACAGGGGATATGATTGGGGCCAACGTCCTGACTTTC	CASSRTGDMIGANVLTF	17	TRBV5-1	TRBD1	TRBJ2-6	NA
TGTGCCTCCCCGCGGGGGGCCTCTCAGTGGGATGGCTACACCTTC	CASPRGASQWDGYTF	15	TRBV30	NA	TRBJ1-2	NA
TGTGCCAGCCGGAGGGAACCCTACAATGAGCAGTTCTTC	CASRREPYNEQFF	13	TRBV6-5	NA	TRBJ2-1	NA
TGTGCCAGCAGCTCGACAGGGGGCTCGACTGAAGCTTTCTTT	CASSSTGGSTEAFF	14	TRBV13	TRBD1	TRBJ1-1	few
TGTGCCAGCAGTTTATCCAAGGGACTAGCGGGCTACAATGAGCAGTTCTTC	CASSLSKGLAGYNEQFF	17	TRBV28	TRBD2	TRBJ2-1	NA
TGTGCCAGCTCACCTCGAGAGAACACTGAAGCTTTCTTT	CASSPRENTEAFF	13	TRBV18	NA	TRBJ1-1	many
TGTGCCAGCAGCTTGGACAGACGCGGAGGAAAACTGTTTTTT	CASSLDRRGGKLFF	14	TRBV5-6	NA	TRBJ1-4	NA
TGTGCCAGCAGCGTACAGGGGGCCCCCAGAGAGACCCAGTACTTC	CASSVQGAPRETQYF	15	TRBV7-3	TRBD1	TRBJ2-5	NA
TGTGCCAGCATTATTTCTAGCAACTACGAGCAGTACTTC	CASIISSNYEQYF	13	TRBV6-1	NA	TRBJ2-7	NA
TGTGCCAGCAGCGCAGGACAGGGAGGTGAAAAACTGTTTTTT	CASSAGQGGEKLFF	14	TRBV11-2	TRBD1	TRBJ1-4	NA
TGCGCCAGCAGCTTTGGCCGGGGAACCGAGCAGTACTTC	CASSFGRGTEQYF	13	TRBV4-3	NA	TRBJ2-7	many
TGTGCCTGGAGCGGCACTGGATCTTCACCCCTCCACTTT	CAWSGTGSSPLHF	13	TRBV30	NA	TRBJ1-6	NA
TGTGCCAGCAGCCAAGTGCCGGGGGCCTATGGCTACACCTTC	CASSQVPGAYGYTF	14	TRBV14	NA	TRBJ1-2	many
TGTGCCAGCAGTTTAACGGGGGCCCTGAATCAGCCCCAGCATTTT	CASSLTGALNQPQHF	15	TRBV27	NA	TRBJ1-5	once
TGTGCCTGGACCCCAAGGGTGGCCTGGCGGGAGGACACTGAAGCTTTCTTT	CAWTPRVAWREDTEAFF	17	TRBV30	NA	TRBJ1-1	NA
TGTGCCATCAGGGCGGGACTAGCTAGCACAGATACGCAGTATTTT	CAIRAGLASTDTQYF	15	TRBV10-3	TRBD2	TRBJ2-3	NA
TGTGCCAGCAGCTTAGGACCGGCCGGCTACACCTTC	CASSLGPAGYTF	12	TRBV14	NA	TRBJ1-2	few
TGTGCCAGCAGCTCCGTTTTCAGGACAGATAACTATGGCTACACCTTC	CASSSVFRTDNYGYTF	16	TRBV7-6	NA	TRBJ1-2	NA
TGTGCCAGCAGCTTGGCCCGATCCTACGAGCAGTACTTC	CASSLARSYEQYF	13	TRBV5-6	NA	TRBJ2-7	NA
TGTGCCAGCAGCTGGCCCGTGGTTGGGCGGGAGCCTTCGGATACGCAGTATTTT	CASSWPVVGREPSDTQYF	18	TRBV7-6	TRBD2	TRBJ2-3	NA
TGTGCCCTGCGGGACCACAGCACAGATACGCAGTATTTT	CALRDHSTDTQYF	13	TRBV10-3	NA	TRBJ2-3	NA